The 2 T cell receptor beta chains presented below share a single source sample, sequenced in a study of low-dose radiotherapy and immunotherapy resistance in tumors. TRAV and TRBV primers primed cDNA for both TCRalpha and TCRbeta. Over approximately 20 PCR cycles, TCRs were amplified from a constant-region primer and V-primer adapter. TCRdb re-derived calls from the reads in MiXCR, one entry per CDR3 protein. The repertoire consists of about 12,000 distinct CDR3 sequences, with roughly 80% occurring once and the leading ten covering 3.4%. The receptors come from a human donor with advanced metastatic prostate, ovarian, gallbladder or colorectal cancer (not recorded which). This table probably holds off-target reads from a library built for another chain.

The chain carries TRBV29-1 and TRBJ2-3; 9 bases align to TRBD2. CDR3 length: 14 residues. Germline CDR1 and CDR2: SQVTM and ANQGSEA. Trimming took 4 bases from V and 2 from J; bases not matched to a gene: 4. CDR3 sequence reads: CSVAPSGTTDTQYF. As DNA, the CDR3 is TGCAGCGTTGCCCCTAGCGGGACCACAGATACGCAGTATTTT.

The chain links TRBV6-4 to TRBJ1-2, with TRBD1 as a possible D gene (6 bases). This CDR3 comprises 17 residues. The germline V gene encodes CDR1 MRHNA and CDR2 SNTAGT. Trimming took 6 bases from V and 1 from J, leaving 21 bases between them. In DNA form, the CDR3 reads TGTGCCAGCAGGACCCCCAGGGGTACGTTCCTTAACTATGGCTACACCTTC. This codes for CASRTPRGTFLNYGYTF.